This paragraph reports one T cell receptor beta chain. Profiled with immunoSEQ multiplex PCR; TCRdb holds only in-frame clones, not every one. The data contain more than 25,000 clones, around 91% of them singletons. This specimen comes from a study of control samples from healthy donors and cancer patients. Input material: PBMCs. This TCR came from a man aged 45 to 65 with lung cancer.

The CDR3 DNA follows: TGTGCCAGCAGCGTAGCGGGGGAGAACACTGAAGCTTTCTTT. It translates to CASSVAGENTEAFF. The chain uses TRBV9 and TRBJ1-1, with D possibly being TRBD1 (5 bases). Trimming removed 0 bases from V and 1 base from J, with 7 bases in between. CDR3 length: 14 amino acids. Germline assignment: CDR1 SGDLS and CDR2 YYNGEE.